The 2 T cell receptor beta chains below come from one sample, sequenced in a study of cytomegalovirus exposure and HLA in healthy donors. The PCR contained 60 Vbeta and 13 Jbeta primers. Assay used: immunoSEQ multiplex PCR; TCRdb lists only in-frame clones, some missing. The sample lists about 130,000 clones, around 72% occurring once. Sequences were obtained from PBMCs. Source of these receptors: a man in his late teens or twenties in good health and CMV-seropositive.

The V gene is TRBV12-1, the J gene TRBJ1-5; the table's D call, TRBD1, was not checked against the DNA. TRBV12-1 is a documented pseudogene. The CDR3 runs 14 residues. The CDR3 DNA reads TGTGCCAGCAGCCACTACAGGGCTGGCCAGCCCCAGCATTTT. As protein: CASSHYRAGQPQHF.

The chain employs TRBV28 and TRBJ1-4; TRBD1 might be the D (5 bases). Germline V gene data show CDR1 as MDHEN and CDR2 as SYDVKM. Trimming removed 9 bases at V and 7 bases at J, with 18 bases between. This CDR3 has 14 residues. CDR3 nucleotides: TGTGCCAGTAAAACGGCAGGGTTTCTTGAAAAACTGTTTTTT. Translated: CASKTAGFLEKLFF.